These 14 T cell receptor beta chains were all obtained from the same sample, sequenced in a study of metastatic and nonmetastatic thyroid tumors. MiXCR was used by TCRdb to re-call the PCR reads. The sample yields about 14,000 clones, about 21% seen once. No treatment of any kind had been given to any patient before thyroid surgery. Sequencing was done on a sample of blood. The receptors stem from a female donor with papillary thyroid cancer or a benign thyroid nodule (not recorded which). Some clones in this sample may be carry-over from other donors' samples.

By sample share, this clone is medium-sized. The chain joins TRBV2 to TRBJ1-2; D is ambiguous. Deletions cut 1 base from V and 6 bases from J, with 9 bases between. Germline V gene lookup returns CDR1 SNHLY and CDR2 FYNNEI. This CDR3 spans 13 amino acids. CDR3 in DNA: TGTGCCAGCAGTGAAGGGGAAAGGCATGGCTACACCTTC. It is translated as CASSEGERHGYTF.

Many counts were recorded for this clone. V is TRBV29-1 and J is TRBJ2-1, with 10 bases matching TRBD2. Germline loops: CDR1 SQVTM, CDR2 ANQGSEA. V lost 7 bases to trimming and J lost 8 bases; unmatched junction nucleotides: 14. This CDR3 has 15 residues. The CDR3 protein is CSGILRASGSDEQFF. The DNA for the CDR3 is TGCAGCGGGATCTTGAGGGCTAGCGGGAGCGATGAGCAGTTCTTC.

This clone showed up many times. The chain couples TRBV7-2 to TRBJ1-3, with D unclear. CDR1 SGHTA and CDR2 FQGNSA come from the germline V gene. V lost 1 base to trimming and J lost 4 bases, with 5 bases between them. The CDR3 has 13 amino acids. This chain's CDR3 is CASSLVRGNTIYF. The CDR3 coding sequence is TGTGCCAGCAGCTTAGTACGCGGAAACACCATATATTTT. Using reference TRBV7-2 and TRBJ1-3 for the parts outside the CDR3, the full variable domain is GAGVSQSPSNKVTEKGKDVELRCDPISGHTALYWYRQSLGQGLEFLIYFQGNSAPDKSGLPSDRFSAERTGGSVSTLTIQRTQQEDSAVYLCASSLVRGNTIYFGEGSWLTVV.

This clone showed up just a few times. The rearrangement joins TRBV6-1 to TRBJ1-2, with D possibly matching TRBD1 (5 bases). V dropped 6 bases and J dropped 5 bases, with 10 bases sitting between them. The CDR3 totals 12 residues. Germline V gene data show CDR1 as MNHNS and CDR2 as SASEGT. The CDR3: CASSLRGYGYTF. The CDR3 region has the DNA TGTGCCAGCAGCTTGAGGGGTTATGGCTACACCTTC.

This clone was picked up many times. The chain is built from TRBV20-1 and TRBJ2-7; D ambiguous. The CDR3 loop spans 12 amino acids. In germline, CDR1 is DFQATT, CDR2 SNEGSKA (reference sequence). V was trimmed by 3 bases and J by 6 bases, leaving 12 bases between them. CDR3 DNA sequence: TGCAGTGCTAGCCCCAGTGGGCTCGAGCAGTACTTC. The encoded protein is CSASPSGLEQYF.

This clone was seen repeatedly, ten times or more. V gene TRBV2 combines with J gene TRBJ1-1; TRBD1 might be the D (6 bases). This CDR3 is built from 11 residues. Per germline, CDR1 SNHLY and CDR2 FYNNEI. CDR3 in DNA: TGTGTTACACTAGGGGGCACTGAAGCTTTCTTT. This encodes CVTLGGTEAFF.

This clone came up once. A junction boundary mismatches the germline segment, possibly from a read error. The V call is TRBV15, the J call TRBJ2-1; tentatively, D is TRBD1 (6 bases). The CDR3 is made up of 15 amino acids. Germline values: CDR1 LNHNV, CDR2 YYDKDF (reference sequence). The CDR3 is CASSRDVDSYNEQFF. Written as DNA, the CDR3 is TGTGCCAGCAGCCGAGATGTGGACAGCTACAATGAGCAGTTCTTC.

Regarding this clone: Just one base apart from a much larger clone, this may be a read error. The CDR3 protein is CASSIMAVGGEAQYF. DNA of the CDR3: TGTGCCAGTAGTATTATGGCTGTCGGTGGGGAGGCCCAGTACTTC. This chain uses TRBV19 with TRBJ2-5, with a tentative D call TRBD2 (6 bases). Per germline, CDR1 LNHDA and CDR2 SQIVND (reference sequence). Trimming took off 3 bases at V and 9 bases at J, with 20 bases between the two ends. The CDR3 is 15 amino acids.

This clone was seen a handful of times. The junction departs from the called germline gene at one end, perhaps through a read error. The V call is TRBV5-1, the J call TRBJ2-1; a weak D match, TRBD2 (6 bases). The CDR3 covers 16 residues. In germline, CDR1 is SGHRS, CDR2 YFSETQ. CDR3 nucleotides: TGCGCCAGCCCCGCTGGGGGGTCCACCCAAGACAATGAACAGTTCTTC. Its translation is CASPAGGSTQDNEQFF.

Judged by abundance, this clone is medium-sized. The gene calls are TRBV6-2 or TRBV6-3 and TRBJ2-7; D is unresolved. Germline V CDR1 and CDR2: MNHEY, SVGEGT. The CDR3 extends over 11 amino acids. V lost 2 bases to trimming and J lost 6 bases, with 5 bases between them. The CDR3 DNA reads TGTGCCAGCAGTTACCAAACCGAGCAGTACTTC. Translating gives CASSYQTEQYF.

This clone counts as medium-sized. The V call is TRBV28, the J call TRBJ2-5, with 10 positions matching TRBD2. CDR3 length: 15 amino acids. V shed 8 bases and J 5 bases; nucleotides not matched to a gene: 11. CDR1 MDHEN and CDR2 SYDVKM come from the germline V gene. Written as DNA, the CDR3 is TGTGCCAGCCGACCTAGCGGGAGAATCGGTGAGACCCAGTACTTC. Translation: CASRPSGRIGETQYF.

This clone is termed medium-sized (0.01 to 0.1%). This chain links TRBV7-3 with TRBJ1-2; 8 bases fit TRBD1. This CDR3 has 13 residues. V was pared by 5 bases and J by 7 bases, with 6 bases of the junction left unmatched. The germline V gene has CDR1 SGHTA and CDR2 FQGTGA. CDR3 sequence reads: CASSDGQGGGYTF. The CDR3 DNA is TGTGCCAGCAGCGACGGACAGGGAGGTGGCTACACCTTC.

The chain links TRBV20-1 to TRBJ2-2; D is possibly TRBD1 (5 bases). CDR1 and CDR2 (germline): DFQATT, SNEGSKA (reference sequence). The V end lost 8 bases, the J end lost 3 bases, and 19 bases lay between the germline ends. This CDR3 region has 15 residues. The CDR3 loop reads CSFPNSGWDTGELFF. The CDR3 DNA is TGCAGTTTTCCCAATTCAGGGTGGGACACCGGGGAGCTGTTTTTT.

This clone was recorded many times. The genes are TRBV29-1 and TRBJ2-1; TRBD2 is a possible D gene (6 bases). Germline CDR1 is SQVTM and CDR2 is ANQGSEA. The CDR3 spans 19 residues. Deletions cut 3 bases from V and 0 bases from J, with 24 bases between. The CDR3 nucleotides read TGCAGCGTTGAGGTGGGGGAGGCGACGCTTATACTCTCCTACAATGAGCAGTTCTTC. It yields the protein CSVEVGEATLILSYNEQFF.